The clone carrying this T cell receptor (beta chain) occurred many times. For sequencing, patients were chosen who had shown expansion of CD8+CD57+ cells by flow cytometry. The data are from a study of CD8+CD57+ T cells in acquired aplastic anemia. The overall study: Across the sorted CD4+ and CD8+ cells, DNA amounts averaged about 3.2 ug.

Genomic DNA, serving as template, underwent TCR beta VDJ and CDR3 profiling. A single record per CDR3 protein comes from TCRdb applying MiXCR to the reads. The sample lists around 180,000 distinct CDR3 sequences, around half occurring once. V lost 1 base to trimming and J lost 7 bases, with 14 bases between them. CDR1 and CDR2 (germline): MGHDK, SYGVNS. The CDR3 is 15 residues long. The sample was sorted CD4+, CD8+, or CD8+CD57+ T cells (not recorded which) from PBMCs. This sequence joins TRBV25-1 and TRBJ2-1, with a possible D match to TRBD2 (5 bases). The clonotype was recovered from a human donor with aplastic anemia. CDR3 sequence reads: CASSESLGIRNEQFF. CDR3 DNA sequence: TGTGCCAGCAGTGAATCCCTCGGGATTCGGAATGAGCAGTTCTTC.